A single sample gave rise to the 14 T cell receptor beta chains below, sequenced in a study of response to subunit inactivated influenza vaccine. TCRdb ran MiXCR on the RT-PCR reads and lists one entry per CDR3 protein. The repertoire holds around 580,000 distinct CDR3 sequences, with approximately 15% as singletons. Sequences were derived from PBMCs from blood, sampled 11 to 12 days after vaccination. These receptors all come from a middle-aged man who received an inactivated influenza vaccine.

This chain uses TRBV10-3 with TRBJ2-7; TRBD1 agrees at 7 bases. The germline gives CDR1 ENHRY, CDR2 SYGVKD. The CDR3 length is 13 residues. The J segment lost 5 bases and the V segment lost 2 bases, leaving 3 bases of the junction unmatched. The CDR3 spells CAISEPGQDEQYF. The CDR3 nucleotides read TGTGCCATCAGTGAGCCCGGACAGGACGAGCAGTACTTC.

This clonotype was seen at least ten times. CDR3 in amino acids: CASTSMGPGEAFF. The DNA of the CDR3 is TGTGCCAGCACCTCGATGGGCCCCGGCGAAGCTTTCTTT. The chain has TRBV7-9 and TRBJ1-1; D call uncertain. There are 13 residues in the CDR3. Trimming cost V 7 bases and J 8 bases, with 17 bases left between them. From germline, CDR1 is SEHNR and CDR2 FQNEAQ (reference sequence).

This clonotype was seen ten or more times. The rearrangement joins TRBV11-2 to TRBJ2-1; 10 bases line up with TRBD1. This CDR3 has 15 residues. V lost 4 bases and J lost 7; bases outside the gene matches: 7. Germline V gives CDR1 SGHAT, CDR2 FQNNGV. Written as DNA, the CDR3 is TGTGCCAGCAGCTCGACCGGGACAGGGGTGAATGAGCAGTTCTTC. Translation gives CASSSTGTGVNEQFF. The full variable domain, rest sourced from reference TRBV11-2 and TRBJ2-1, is EAGVAQSPRYKIIEKRQSVAFWCNPISGHATLYWYQQILGQGPKLLIQFQNNGVVDDSQLPKDRFSAERLKGVDSTLKIQPAKLEDSAVYLCASSSTGTGVNEQFFGPGTRLTVL.

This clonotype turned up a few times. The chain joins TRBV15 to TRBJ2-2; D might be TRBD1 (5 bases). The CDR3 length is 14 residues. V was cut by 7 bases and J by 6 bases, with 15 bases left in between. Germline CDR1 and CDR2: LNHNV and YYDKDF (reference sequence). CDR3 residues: CATNEYKGAGELFF. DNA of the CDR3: TGTGCCACCAACGAATATAAAGGGGCCGGGGAGCTGTTTTTT.

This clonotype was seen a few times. The CDR3 nucleotides are TGCAGTGCTAAGGCCTTTAGCGGGTCAGGCAATGAGCAGTTCTTC. This codes for CSAKAFSGSGNEQFF. The chain is built from TRBV20-1 and TRBJ2-1; TRBD2 aligns across 7 bases. The CDR3 totals 15 residues. Looked up from germline, CDR1 is DFQATT and CDR2 is SNEGSKA (reference sequence). V dropped 4 bases and J dropped 6; count of bases not matched to a gene: 12.

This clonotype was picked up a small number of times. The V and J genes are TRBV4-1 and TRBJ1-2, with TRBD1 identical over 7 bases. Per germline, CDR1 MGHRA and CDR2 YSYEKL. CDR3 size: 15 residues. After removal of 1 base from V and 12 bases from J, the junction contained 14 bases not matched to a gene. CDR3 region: CASSQGTGADLDNTF. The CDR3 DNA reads TGCGCCAGCAGCCAAGGTACAGGGGCAGATTTGGATAACACCTTC.

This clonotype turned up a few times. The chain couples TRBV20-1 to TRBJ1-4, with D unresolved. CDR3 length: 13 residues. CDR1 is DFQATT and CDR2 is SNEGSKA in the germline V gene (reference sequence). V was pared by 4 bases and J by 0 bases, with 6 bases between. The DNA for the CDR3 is TGCAGTGCTATTCCCACAACTAATGAAAAACTGTTTTTT. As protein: CSAIPTTNEKLFF.

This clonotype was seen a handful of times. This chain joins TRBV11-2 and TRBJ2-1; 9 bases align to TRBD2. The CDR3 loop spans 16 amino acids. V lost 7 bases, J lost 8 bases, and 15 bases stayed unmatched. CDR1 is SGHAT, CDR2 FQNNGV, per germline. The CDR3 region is CASNPGPSGVWDEQFF. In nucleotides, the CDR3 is TGTGCCAGCAACCCGGGACCTAGCGGGGTCTGGGATGAGCAGTTCTTC.

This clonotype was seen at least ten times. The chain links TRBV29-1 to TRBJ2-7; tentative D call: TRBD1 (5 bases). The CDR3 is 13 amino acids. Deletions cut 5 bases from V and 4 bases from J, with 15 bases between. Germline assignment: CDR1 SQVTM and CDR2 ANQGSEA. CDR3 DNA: TGCAGCGTTATTAGGGCAGGGAAATACGAGCAGTACTTC. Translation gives CSVIRAGKYEQYF.

The CDR3 loop is CSARRQGTTGELFF. DNA of the CDR3: TGCAGTGCTAGAAGGCAGGGGACCACCGGGGAGCTGTTTTTT. The V gene is TRBV20-1, the J gene TRBJ2-2; D is possibly TRBD1 (6 bases). CDR1 is DFQATT and CDR2 is SNEGSKA in the germline V gene (reference sequence). CDR3 length: 14 amino acids. V was shortened by 2 bases and J by 4 bases, with 11 bases between the two germline ends.

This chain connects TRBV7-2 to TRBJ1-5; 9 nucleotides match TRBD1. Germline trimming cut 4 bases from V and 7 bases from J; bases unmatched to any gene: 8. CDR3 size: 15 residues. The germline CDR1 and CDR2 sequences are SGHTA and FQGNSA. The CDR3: CASSYTPGQGQPQHF. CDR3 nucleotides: TGTGCCAGCAGCTATACACCGGGACAGGGCCAGCCCCAGCATTTT.

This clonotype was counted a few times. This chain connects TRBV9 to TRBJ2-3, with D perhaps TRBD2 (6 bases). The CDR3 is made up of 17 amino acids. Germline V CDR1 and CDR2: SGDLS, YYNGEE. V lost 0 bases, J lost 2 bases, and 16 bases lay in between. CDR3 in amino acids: CASSVGIGGLNTDTQYF. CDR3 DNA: TGTGCCAGCAGCGTAGGAATTGGCGGACTAAACACAGATACGCAGTATTTT. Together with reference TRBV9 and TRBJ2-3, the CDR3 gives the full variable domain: DSGVTQTPKHLITATGQRVTLRCSPRSGDLSVYWYQQSLDQGLQFLIQYYNGEERAKGNILERFSAQQFPDLHSELNLSSLELGDSALYFCASSVGIGGLNTDTQYFGPGTRLTVL.

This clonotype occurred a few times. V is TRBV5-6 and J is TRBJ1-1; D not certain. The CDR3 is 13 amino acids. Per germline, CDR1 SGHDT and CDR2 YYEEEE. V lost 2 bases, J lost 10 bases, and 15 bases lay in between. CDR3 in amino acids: CASSFAGPSVAFF. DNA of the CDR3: TGTGCCAGCAGCTTTGCTGGACCCTCTGTAGCTTTCTTT.

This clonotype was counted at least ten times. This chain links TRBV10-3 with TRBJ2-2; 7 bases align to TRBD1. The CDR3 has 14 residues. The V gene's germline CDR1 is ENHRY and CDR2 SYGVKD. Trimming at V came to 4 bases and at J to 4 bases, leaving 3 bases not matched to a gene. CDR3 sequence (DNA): TGTGCCATCAGTGGGACAGGATTCACCGGGGAGCTGTTTTTT. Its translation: CAISGTGFTGELFF.